These 15 T cell receptor beta chains originate from one sample sequenced in a study of CD8 T cells in Susac syndrome (dated by TCRdb to between 2018 and 2020). Libraries were constructed by the immunoSEQ multiplex PCR assay. RNA was extracted using the RNeasy kit, and roughly 0.5 to 1 ug of the RNA was reverse transcribed with random hexamers. TCRdb's own reprocessing of the public reads used fastp at Q25 and MiXCR and kept productive beta chains. Every distinct CDR3 protein forms one entry, paired with its most common genes and DNA. The sample table holds around 280,000 distinct CDR3 sequences, of which 92% were seen once. The ten top clones hold 0.06% to 0.075% of the sample. Material for sequencing was CD4+ T cells from PBMCs. The receptors originated from a human donor with multiple sclerosis.

This chain uses TRBV19 with TRBJ2-3, with D hard to call. Trimming cost V 0 bases and J 0 bases, with 7 bases left between them. This CDR3 is 15 amino acids long. From germline, CDR1 is LNHDA and CDR2 SQIVND (reference sequence). CDR3 sequence reads: CASSIDSTSTDTQYF. In DNA, the CDR3 is TGTGCCAGTAGTATAGACAGTACTAGCACAGATACGCAGTATTTT.

This sequence joins TRBV6-2 or TRBV6-3 and TRBJ1-2; D ambiguous. The CDR3 runs 12 residues. Germline V gene sequence: CDR1 MNHEY, CDR2 SVGEGT. V dropped 2 bases and J dropped 1 base, with 2 bases sitting between them. As DNA, the CDR3 is TGTGCCAGCAGTTACGTTAACTATGGCTACACCTTC. It is translated as CASSYVNYGYTF.

This chain connects TRBV6-5 to TRBJ2-7; perhaps TRBD1 as D (7 bases). Between the trimmed V and J ends, which lost 6 bases and 2 bases, there was a span of 17 bases. The CDR3 loop spans 15 amino acids. Germline CDR1 MNHEY, CDR2 SVGAGI. Here the CDR3 DNA reads TGTGCCAGCAGCCCCCAAGGAGGGGGCACCTACGAGCAGTACTTC. Protein product: CASSPQGGGTYEQYF.

V gene TRBV7-2 combines with J gene TRBJ2-6; D remains ambiguous. The germline V gene has CDR1 SGHTA and CDR2 FQGNSA. The V end was cut by 2 bases, the J end by 0 bases, with 11 bases between. The CDR3 covers 17 residues. Here the CDR3 DNA reads TGTGCCAGCAGCTTATCCGCTATTCCCTCTGGGGCCAACGTCCTGACTTTC. This gives the protein CASSLSAIPSGANVLTF.

J is TRBJ1-5 and V is TRBV20-1, with a possible D match to TRBD1 (6 bases). The germline V and J ends were trimmed by 6 bases and 3 bases, with 24 bases remaining between them. CDR1 and CDR2 (germline): DFQATT, SNEGSKA (reference sequence). The CDR3 is 17 amino acids. CDR3: CSALRQGPVLINQPQHF. The CDR3 DNA is TGCAGTGCCCTCCGGCAGGGGCCAGTTTTAATCAATCAGCCCCAGCATTTT.

In this sample, this clonotype turned up once. V is TRBV19 and J is TRBJ2-2, with 11 bases fitting TRBD2. Germline lookup yields CDR1 LNHDA and CDR2 SQIVND (reference sequence). V shed 6 bases and J 7 bases; nucleotides not matched to a gene: 7. This CDR3 is 15 amino acids long. CDR3 loop: CASSQLAGAGGELFF. DNA for the CDR3: TGTGCCAGTAGCCAACTAGCGGGAGCGGGCGGGGAGCTGTTTTTT.

The chain carries TRBV6-2 or TRBV6-3 and TRBJ2-2; a weak D match, TRBD2 (5 bases). Germline V lookup: CDR1 MNHEY, CDR2 SVGEGT. V was clipped by 0 bases and J by 4 bases, with 12 bases between them. The CDR3 is made up of 16 amino acids. CDR3 sequence reads: CASSYSGDRGTGELFF. The CDR3, as DNA: TGTGCCAGCAGTTACTCCGGGGATCGAGGCACCGGGGAGCTGTTTTTT.

The genes are TRBV11-1 and TRBJ2-6; 10 bases match TRBD1. CDR1 and CDR2 from the germline V gene are SGHAT and FQDESV (reference sequence). This CDR3 is 20 amino acids long. The junction had 13 bases not matched to a gene; V was cut back by 5 bases and J by 0 bases. CDR3 residues: CASSPEWGTGDPSGANVLTF. CDR3 nucleotide sequence: TGTGCCAGCAGCCCTGAGTGGGGGACAGGGGACCCCTCTGGGGCCAACGTCCTGACTTTC.

This chain uses TRBV7-9 with TRBJ1-1; 7 bases match TRBD1. The CDR3 totals 14 residues. Germline V gene lookup returns CDR1 SEHNR and CDR2 FQNEAQ (reference sequence). J lost 6 bases, V lost 4 bases, and 8 bases had no gene match. CDR3 protein: CASSSRQGTSEAFF. In DNA, the CDR3 is TGTGCCAGCAGCTCCCGACAGGGTACCTCTGAAGCTTTCTTT.

The gene calls are TRBV9 and TRBJ2-7; tentatively, D is TRBD1 (5 bases). The V and J ends lost 0 bases and 3 bases respectively, with 10 bases between them. Per the germline V gene, CDR1 is SGDLS and CDR2 is YYNGEE. CDR3 size: 14 residues. CDR3: CASSVADSLYEQYF. CDR3 coding DNA: TGTGCCAGCAGCGTAGCAGACAGTCTCTACGAGCAGTACTTC.

V and J are TRBV10-3 and TRBJ2-7; D may correspond to TRBD1 or TRBD2 (5 bases each). Germline CDR1 is ENHRY and CDR2 is SYGVKD. The CDR3 extends over 18 amino acids. V was shortened by 2 bases and J by 4 bases, with 24 bases between the two germline ends. The CDR3 protein is CAISETAAGQGVGYEQYF. CDR3 nucleotides: TGTGCCATCAGTGAGACGGCCGCCGGGCAGGGAGTAGGATACGAGCAGTACTTC.

This clonotype was counted once. The chain employs TRBV5-1 and TRBJ2-5; 10 nucleotides agree with TRBD2. The CDR3 contains 17 residues. Germline-derived CDR1 and CDR2 are SGHRS and YFSETQ. J was trimmed by 1 base and V by 3 bases; bases with no gene match: 9. The CDR3 DNA follows: TGCGCCAGCAGCTCTAGCGGGGGACCTGGGGTCCAAGAGACCCAGTACTTC. Protein: CASSSSGGPGVQETQYF.

The chain joins TRBV25-1 to TRBJ2-4; 8 positions match TRBD2. The germline gives CDR1 MGHDK, CDR2 SYGVNS. Trimming removed 3 bases from V and 8 bases from J; junction bases left unmatched: 6. This CDR3 is built from 14 residues. The CDR3 nucleotides read TGTGCCAGCAGTGATAGCGGGGCGGGTTACATTCAGTACTTC. Translation gives CASSDSGAGYIQYF.

The rearrangement uses TRBV6-6 and TRBJ2-7; 10 bases line up with TRBD1. The CDR3 spans 15 residues. Germline V gene lookup returns CDR1 MNHNY and CDR2 SVGAGI (reference sequence). V shed 2 bases and J 3 bases; nucleotides not matched to a gene: 4. CDR3 residues: CASSYPGQGDYEQYF. CDR3 in DNA: TGTGCCAGCAGTTACCCCGGACAGGGGGACTACGAGCAGTACTTC.

The CDR3 nucleotides are TGTGCCAGCAGCTTAGCAGGCAGCATGGAGACCCAGTACTTC. Translated, it gives CASSLAGSMETQYF. This chain joins TRBV7-2 and TRBJ2-5; no reliable D call. Trimming left V 0 bases short and J 5 bases short, with 10 bases between. The CDR3 contains 14 residues. Per the germline V gene, CDR1 is SGHTA and CDR2 is FQGNSA.